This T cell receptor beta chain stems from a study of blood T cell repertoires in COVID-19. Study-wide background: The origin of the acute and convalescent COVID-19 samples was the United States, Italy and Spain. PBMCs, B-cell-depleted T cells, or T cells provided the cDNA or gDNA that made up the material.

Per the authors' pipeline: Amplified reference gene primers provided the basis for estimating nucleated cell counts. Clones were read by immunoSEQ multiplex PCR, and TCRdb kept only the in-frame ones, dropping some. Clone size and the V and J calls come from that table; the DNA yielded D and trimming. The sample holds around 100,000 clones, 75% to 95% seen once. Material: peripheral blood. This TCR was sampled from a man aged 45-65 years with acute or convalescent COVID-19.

The CDR3 coding sequence is TGCGCCAGCAGCCCGGAGGGGTTAACCTACGAGCAGTACTTC. Amino acid sequence: CASSPEGLTYEQYF. The rearrangement links TRBV5-1 to TRBJ2-7; possibly TRBD2 for D (6 bases). The length of the CDR3 is 14 residues. V dropped 4 bases and J dropped 2 bases, with 13 bases sitting between them. Germline loops: CDR1 SGHRS, CDR2 YFSETQ.